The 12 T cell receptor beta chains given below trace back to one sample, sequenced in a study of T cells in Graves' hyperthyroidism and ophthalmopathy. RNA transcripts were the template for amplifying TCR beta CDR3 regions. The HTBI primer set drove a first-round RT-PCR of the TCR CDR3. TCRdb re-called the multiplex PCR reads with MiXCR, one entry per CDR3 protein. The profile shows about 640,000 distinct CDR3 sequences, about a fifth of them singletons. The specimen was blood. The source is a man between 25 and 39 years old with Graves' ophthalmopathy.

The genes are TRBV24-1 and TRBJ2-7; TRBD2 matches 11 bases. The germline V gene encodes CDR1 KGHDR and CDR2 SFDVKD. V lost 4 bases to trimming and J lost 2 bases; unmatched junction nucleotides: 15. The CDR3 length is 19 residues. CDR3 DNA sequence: TGTGCCACCAGTGACCGACCCGGACGAGGGACTAGCGGAGCCTACGAGCAGTACTTC. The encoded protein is CATSDRPGRGTSGAYEQYF.

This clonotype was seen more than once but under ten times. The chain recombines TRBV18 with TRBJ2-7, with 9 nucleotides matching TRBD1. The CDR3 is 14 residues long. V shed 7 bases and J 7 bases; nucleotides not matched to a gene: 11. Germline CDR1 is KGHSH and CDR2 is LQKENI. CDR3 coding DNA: TGTGCCAGCTTGAATACCGGGACAGGGAGAGAGCAGTACTTC. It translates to CASLNTGTGREQYF. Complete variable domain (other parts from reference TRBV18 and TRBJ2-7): NAGVMQNPRHLVRRRGQEARLRCSPMKGHSHVYWYRQLPEEGLKFMVYLQKENIIDESGMPKERFSAEFPKEGPSILRIQQVVRGDSAAYFCASLNTGTGREQYFGPGTRLTVT.

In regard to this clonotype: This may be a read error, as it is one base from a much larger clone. The CDR3 DNA is TGTGCCAGCAGCCCGGGACTAGCGATCTACGAGCAGTACTTC. Translation: CASSPGLAIYEQYF. The chain links TRBV27 to TRBJ2-7; 10 bases line up with TRBD2. CDR3 length equals 14 residues. J gave up 3 bases and V 6 bases, and 5 bases lay outside the gene matches. Germline V lookup: CDR1 MNHEY, CDR2 SMNVEV (reference sequence).

The CDR3 spells CASSLGVYKNGYTF. The CDR3 bases are TGTGCCAGCAGCTTAGGTGTTTACAAGAATGGCTACACCTTC. The V call is TRBV7-2, the J call TRBJ1-2; D is unclear. Trimming took off 1 base at V and 6 bases at J, with 12 bases between the two ends. Looked up from germline, CDR1 is SGHTA and CDR2 is FQGNSA. The CDR3 is made up of 14 amino acids.

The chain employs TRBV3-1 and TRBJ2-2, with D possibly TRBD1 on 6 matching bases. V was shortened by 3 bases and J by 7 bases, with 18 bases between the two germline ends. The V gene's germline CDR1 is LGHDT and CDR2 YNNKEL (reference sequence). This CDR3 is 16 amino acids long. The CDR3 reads CASSQNPPGAGGELFF. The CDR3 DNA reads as TGTGCCAGCAGCCAGAACCCCCCAGGGGCGGGCGGGGAGCTGTTTTTT.

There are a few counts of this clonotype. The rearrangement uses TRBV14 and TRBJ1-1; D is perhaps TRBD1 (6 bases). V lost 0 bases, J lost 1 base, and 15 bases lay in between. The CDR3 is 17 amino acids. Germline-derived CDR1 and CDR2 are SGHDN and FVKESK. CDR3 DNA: TGTGCCAGCAGCCAAGATCGGGGGCCGACAGGGAACACTGAAGCTTTCTTT. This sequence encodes CASSQDRGPTGNTEAFF. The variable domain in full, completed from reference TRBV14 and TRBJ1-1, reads EAGVTQFPSHSVIEKGQTVTLRCDPISGHDNLYWYRRVMGKEIKFLLHFVKESKQDESGMPNNRFLAERTGGTYSTLKVQPAELEDSGVYFCASSQDRGPTGNTEAFFGQGTRLTVV.

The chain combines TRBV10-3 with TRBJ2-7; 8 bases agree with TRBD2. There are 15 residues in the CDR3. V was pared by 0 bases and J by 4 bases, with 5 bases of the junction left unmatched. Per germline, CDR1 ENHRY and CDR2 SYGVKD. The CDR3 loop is CAISESLAGQYEQYF. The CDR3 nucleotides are TGTGCCATCAGTGAGTCGTTAGCGGGGCAGTACGAGCAGTACTTC.

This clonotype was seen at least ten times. The CDR3 nucleotides are TGTGCCAGCAGTGTGGCGGCATTCGACAGGGGGCTGGTGGAGCTGTTTTTT. This gives the protein CASSVAAFDRGLVELFF. The rearrangement joins TRBV28 to TRBJ2-2; 10 bases line up with TRBD1. This CDR3 has 17 amino acids. Germline CDR1 is MDHEN and CDR2 is SYDVKM. V gave up 5 bases and J gave up 10 bases; unmatched junction bases: 16.

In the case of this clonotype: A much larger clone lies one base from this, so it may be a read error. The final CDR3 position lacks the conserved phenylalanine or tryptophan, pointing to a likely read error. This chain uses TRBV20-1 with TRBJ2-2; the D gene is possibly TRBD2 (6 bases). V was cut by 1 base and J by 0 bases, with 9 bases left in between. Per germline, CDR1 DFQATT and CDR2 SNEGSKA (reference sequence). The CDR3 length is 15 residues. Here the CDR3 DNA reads TGCAGTGCTAGAGGGGGGAGGACGAACACCGGGGAGCTGTTTTCT. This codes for CSARGGRTNTGELFS.

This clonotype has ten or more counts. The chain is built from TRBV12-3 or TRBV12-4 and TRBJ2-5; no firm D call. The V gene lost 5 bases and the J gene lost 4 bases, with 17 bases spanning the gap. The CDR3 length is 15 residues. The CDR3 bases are TGTGCCAGCAGTCCCAGGTTCCCGGAAGGAGAGACCCAGTACTTC. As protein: CASSPRFPEGETQYF.

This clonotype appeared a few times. CDR3 region: CASSYSNPPEWQPQHF. In nucleotides, the CDR3 is TGTGCCAGCAGTTACTCGAACCCGCCCGAATGGCAGCCCCAGCATTTT. The chain is built from TRBV6-7 and TRBJ1-5; D not resolved. TRBV6-7 is given ORF status, its function remaining uncertain. The CDR3 is made up of 16 amino acids. V dropped 0 bases and J dropped 7 bases, with 16 bases sitting between them.

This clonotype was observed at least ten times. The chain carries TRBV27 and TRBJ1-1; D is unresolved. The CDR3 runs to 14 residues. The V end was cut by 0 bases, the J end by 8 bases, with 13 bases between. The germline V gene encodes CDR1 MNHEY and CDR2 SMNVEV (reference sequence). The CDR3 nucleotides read TGTGCCAGCAGTTTATCGAGTCGGCTGCTGGAAGCTTTCTTT. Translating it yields CASSLSSRLLEAFF.